This is a list of T cell receptor beta chains from one sample in a study of blood T cell repertoires in COVID-19. Here immunoSEQ multiplex PCR was the method, and the copy in TCRdb shows in-frame clones only, minus some. This sample has tens of thousands of clones, with 86% found just once. Material for sequencing was peripheral blood. The receptors here all came from a man older than 75 in a cohort sampled during active COVID-19. The CDR3 runs from the conserved cysteine through the conserved F or W. A D gene is named only where the DNA matches it firmly. The size entry is marked missing in some rows and otherwise reads once, few, many or a size class.

V	J	size	D	CDR3	DNA
TRBV19	TRBJ1-1	.	TRBD1	CASSTHRGRNTEAFF	TGTGCCAGTAGTACCCACAGGGGGCGGAACACTGAAGCTTTCTTT
TRBV20-1	TRBJ2-5	.	.	CSATQETQYF	TGCAGTGCAACACAAGAGACCCAGTACTTC
TRBV4-2	TRBJ1-4	once	.	CASSQGSTEEKLFF	TGTGCCAGCAGCCAAGGGTCCACGGAGGAAAAACTGTTTTTT
TRBV18	TRBJ2-7	.	TRBD1	CASSPGQGVSYEQYF	TGTGCCAGCTCACCGGGACAGGGGGTTTCCTACGAGCAGTACTTC
TRBV4-1	TRBJ2-3	.	TRBD2	CASSPLTSAVTQYF	TGCGCCAGCAGCCCATTGACTAGCGCGGTTACGCAGTATTTT
TRBV7-2	TRBJ2-1	.	.	CASSFSGEQFF	TGTGCCAGCAGCTTTTCAGGGGAGCAGTTCTTC
TRBV18	TRBJ1-5	once	.	CASSPPAGAGNQPQHF	TGTGCCAGCTCACCACCGGCAGGGGCTGGCAATCAGCCCCAGCATTTT
TRBV5-4	TRBJ2-3	.	.	CASSLAAASTDTQYF	TGTGCCAGCAGCTTGGCAGCGGCGAGCACAGATACGCAGTATTTT
TRBV24-1	TRBJ1-5	.	.	CATSDSRQAPQHF	TGTGCCACCAGTGATTCTAGACAGGCGCCCCAGCATTTT
TRBV4-2	TRBJ1-1	.	.	CASSQGPRGNTEAFF	TGTGCCAGCAGCCAAGGTCCCAGGGGGAACACTGAAGCTTTCTTT
TRBV6-2/TRBV6-3	TRBJ2-7	.	.	CASSYSITISSYEQYF	TGTGCCAGCAGTTACTCGATTACTATAAGCTCCTACGAGCAGTACTTC
TRBV19	TRBJ2-2	.	TRBD2	CASSPTAGGNTGELFF	TGTGCCAGTAGCCCCACAGCGGGGGGAAACACCGGGGAGCTGTTTTTT
TRBV27	TRBJ2-2	once	.	CASNLQGTRGTGELFF	TGTGCCAGCAACCTACAGGGAACCCGAGGCACCGGGGAGCTGTTTTTT